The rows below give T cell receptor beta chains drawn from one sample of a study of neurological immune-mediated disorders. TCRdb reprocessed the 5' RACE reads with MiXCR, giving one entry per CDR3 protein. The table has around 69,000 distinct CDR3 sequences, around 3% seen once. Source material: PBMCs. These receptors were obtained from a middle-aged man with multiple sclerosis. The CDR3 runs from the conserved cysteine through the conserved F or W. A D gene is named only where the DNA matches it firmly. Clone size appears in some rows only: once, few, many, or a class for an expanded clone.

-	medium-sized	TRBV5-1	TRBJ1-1	CASSFDRSNTEAFF	TGCGCCAGCAGCTTCGACAGATCGAACACTGAAGCTTTCTTT
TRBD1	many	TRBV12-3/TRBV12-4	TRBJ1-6	CASRTGMNSPLHF	TGTGCCAGCCGGACAGGGATGAATTCACCCCTCCACTTT
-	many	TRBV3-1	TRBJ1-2	CASSQYRGYLGGYGYTF	TGTGCCAGCAGCCAATATAGGGGGTACCTAGGGGGCTATGGCTACACCTTC
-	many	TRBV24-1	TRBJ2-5	CATSDFSTDQETQYF	TGTGCCACCAGTGATTTCTCCACGGATCAAGAGACCCAGTACTTC
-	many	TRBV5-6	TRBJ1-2	CASRTRGSNYGYTF	TGTGCCAGCAGGACCAGGGGTTCTAACTATGGCTACACCTTC
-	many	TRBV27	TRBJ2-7	CASSLSPPEQYF	TGTGCCAGCAGTTTATCCCCACCCGAGCAGTACTTC
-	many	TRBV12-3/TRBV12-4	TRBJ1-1	CASSLGQLNTEAFF	TGTGCCAGCAGCTTAGGACAGCTGAACACTGAAGCTTTCTTT
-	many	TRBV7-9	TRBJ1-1	CASSFYTNTEAFF	TGTGCCAGCAGCTTTTACACGAACACTGAAGCTTTCTTT
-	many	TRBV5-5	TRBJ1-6	CASSQQLGGGINSPLHF	TGTGCCAGCAGCCAGCAGCTTGGAGGGGGAATAAATTCACCCCTCCACTTT
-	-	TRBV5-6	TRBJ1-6	CASSFGYNSTLNF	TGTGCCAGCAGCTTTGGTTATAATTCAACCCTCAACTTT
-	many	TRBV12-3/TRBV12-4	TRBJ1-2	CASSSLIYYGYTF	TGTGCCAGCAGTTCGCTTATATACTATGGCTACACCTTC
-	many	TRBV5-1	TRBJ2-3	CASSLGNTDTQYF	TGCGCCAGCAGCTTGGGAAACACAGATACGCAGTATTTT
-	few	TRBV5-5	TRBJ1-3	CASSPLGSRSSGNTIYF	TGTGCCAGCAGCCCCCTAGGCAGCCGCTCCTCTGGAAACACCATATATTTT
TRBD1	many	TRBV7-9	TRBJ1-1	CASSPKPGGSNTEAFF	TGTGCCAGCAGCCCCAAACCAGGGGGGTCTAACACTGAAGCTTTCTTT
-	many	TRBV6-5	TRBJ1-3	CASRGSSGNTIYF	TGTGCCAGCAGGGGGTCCTCTGGAAACACCATATATTTT
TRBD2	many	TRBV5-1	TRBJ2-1	CASSPQAGVPHEQFF	TGCGCCAGCAGCCCTCAGGCGGGAGTACCGCATGAGCAGTTCTTC
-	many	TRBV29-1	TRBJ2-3	CSVERSGYSTDTQYF	TGCAGCGTTGAAAGATCCGGCTATAGCACAGATACGCAGTATTTT
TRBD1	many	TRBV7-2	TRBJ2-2	CASSPGTGVSGELFF	TGTGCCAGCAGCCCAGGGACAGGGGTATCCGGGGAGCTGTTTTTT
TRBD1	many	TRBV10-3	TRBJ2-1	CAISVRTGQNEQFF	TGTGCCATCAGTGTGAGGACAGGGCAGAATGAGCAGTTCTTC
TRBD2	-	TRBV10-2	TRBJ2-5	CTSSEGLADQETQYF	TGCACCAGCAGTGAGGGACTAGCGGACCAAGAGACACAGTACTTC
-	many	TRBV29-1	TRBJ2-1	CSVEGVRTRRSNEQFF	TGCAGCGTTGAGGGTGTGCGGACTCGTCGCTCCAATGAGCAGTTCTTC
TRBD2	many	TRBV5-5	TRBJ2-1	CASSSEAGGSYNEQFF	TGTGCCAGCAGCTCCGAGGCGGGGGGGAGCTACAATGAGCAGTTCTTC
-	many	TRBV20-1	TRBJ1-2	CSASLGGANYGYTF	TGCAGTGCTAGTCTCGGGGGCGCTAACTATGGCTACACCTTC
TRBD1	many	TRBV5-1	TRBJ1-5	CASSLGQGDSNQPQHF	TGCGCCAGCAGCTTGGGACAGGGAGATAGCAATCAGCCCCAGCATTTT
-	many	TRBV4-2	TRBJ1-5	CASTPDPAGNQPQHF	TGTGCCAGCACACCTGACCCAGCAGGCAATCAGCCCCAGCATTTT
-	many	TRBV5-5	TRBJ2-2	CASSLISPTGELFF	TGTGCCAGCAGCTTGATATCCCCCACCGGGGAGCTGTTTTTT
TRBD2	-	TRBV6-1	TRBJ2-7	CASTWTSFSSYEQYF	TGTGCCAGCACCTGGACTAGCTTTAGCTCCTACGAGCAGTACTTC
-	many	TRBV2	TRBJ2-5	CASSERAQYF	TGTGCCAGCAGTGAGCGGGCCCAGTACTTC
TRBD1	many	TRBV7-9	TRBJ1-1	CASSYLDRVGEAFF	TGTGCCAGCAGCTACCTCGACAGGGTGGGTGAAGCTTTCTTT
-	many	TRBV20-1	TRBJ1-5	CSARGQHSNQPQHF	TGCAGTGCTAGAGGCCAGCATAGCAATCAGCCCCAGCATTTT
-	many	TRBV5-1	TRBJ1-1	CASSLGSEDTEAFF	TGCGCCAGCAGCTTGGGTTCAGAGGACACTGAAGCTTTCTTT
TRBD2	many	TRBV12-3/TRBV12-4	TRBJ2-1	CASSGGGANYNEQFF	TGTGCCAGCAGTGGCGGGGGGGCCAATTACAATGAGCAGTTCTTC
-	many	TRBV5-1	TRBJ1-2	CASSLNSNYGYTF	TGCGCCAGCAGCTTAAACTCTAACTATGGCTACACCTTC
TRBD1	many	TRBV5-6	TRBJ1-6	CASSYRDSEAYNSPLHF	TGTGCCAGCAGCTACCGGGACAGCGAGGCGTATAATTCACCCCTCCACTTT
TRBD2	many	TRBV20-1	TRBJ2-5	CSADAGRLAGQETQYF	TGCAGTGCTGACGCGGGGAGACTAGCGGGGCAAGAGACCCAGTACTTC
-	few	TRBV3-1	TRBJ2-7	CDSSKENYEQYF	TGTGACAGCAGCAAAGAGAACTACGAGCAGTACTTC
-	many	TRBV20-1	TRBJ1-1	CSAREGHSNTEAFF	TGCAGTGCTAGGGAAGGACATTCGAACACTGAAGCTTTCTTT
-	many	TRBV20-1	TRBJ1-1	CSARWRREGTEAFF	TGCAGTGCTAGATGGCGCAGGGAAGGCACTGAAGCTTTCTTT
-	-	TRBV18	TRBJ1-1	CASSRDALGTEAFF	TGTGCCAGCTCACGGGATGCCCTTGGCACTGAAGCTTTCTTT
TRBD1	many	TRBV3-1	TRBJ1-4	CASSFPGQGATNEKLFF	TGTGCCAGCAGCTTCCCGGGACAGGGGGCAACTAATGAAAAACTGTTTTTT
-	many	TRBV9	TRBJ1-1	CASSAGGQGRAEAFF	TGTGCCAGCAGCGCCGGGGGCCAAGGGCGGGCTGAAGCTTTCTTT
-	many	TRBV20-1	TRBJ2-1	CSDKNFGASSYNEQFF	TGCAGTGACAAAAACTTCGGTGCGAGCTCCTACAATGAGCAGTTCTTC
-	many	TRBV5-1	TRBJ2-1	CASSLADSYNEQFF	TGCGCCAGCAGCTTGGCCGACTCATACAATGAGCAGTTCTTC
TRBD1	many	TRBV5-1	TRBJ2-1	CASSLTGTGHYNEQFF	TGCGCCAGCAGCTTGACCGGGACAGGACACTACAATGAGCAGTTCTTC
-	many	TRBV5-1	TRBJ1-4	CASSFGLTNEKLFF	TGCGCCAGCAGCTTTGGGCTAACTAATGAAAAACTGTTTTTT
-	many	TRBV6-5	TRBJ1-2	CASSYGQPRDNYGYTF	TGTGCCAGCAGTTACGGACAGCCTAGAGACAACTATGGCTACACCTTC
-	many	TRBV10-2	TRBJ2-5	CASTVTIQETQYF	TGCGCCAGCACTGTGACGATCCAAGAGACCCAGTACTTC